This is a list of T cell receptor beta chains from one sample in a study of T-cell reconstitution after alpha-beta-depleted transplantation in children. TCRdb analysed the PCR reads with MiXCR anew, one entry per CDR3 protein. This table has about 830,000 distinct CDR3 sequences, 15% to 20% appearing once. Sequencing was performed on PBMCs, mostly from graft donor cells, taken 360 days after TCRalphabeta/CD19-depleted stem cell transplant. The receptor source for this set is a male patient aged 10 to 17 who had a stem cell transplant for acute lymphoblastic leukemia, so the T cells may come from the graft donor. Both conserved end residues are part of each CDR3. D genes are given only for firm matches. Size is omitted from some rows. Given values are once, few, many or a class for expanded clones.

J,V,D,size,DNA,CDR3
TRBJ2-1,TRBV9,.,many,TGTGCCAGCAGCGTAGTCGACTACCTCTCCAATGAGCAGTTCTTC,CASSVVDYLSNEQFF
TRBJ2-7,TRBV29-1,TRBD2,many,TGCAGCGTTGAGGGGCCGTGGCGGGGGAGCTACGAGCAGTACTTC,CSVEGPWRGSYEQYF
TRBJ2-7,TRBV5-1,TRBD2,few,TGCGCCAGCAGCTTGACGGCGGGAGGTACCTACGAGCAGTACTTC,CASSLTAGGTYEQYF
TRBJ2-7,TRBV5-1,.,few,TGCGCCAGCAGCTTCTGGACCGCAACCTACGAGCAGTACTTC,CASSFWTATYEQYF
TRBJ2-5,TRBV4-2,.,few,TGTGCCAGCAGCCAAGATAAGGGGGGACGTCGAGAGACCCAGTACTTC,CASSQDKGGRRETQYF
TRBJ2-2,TRBV20-1,.,.,TGCAGTGCTAGCAACTTTGAGTCGGGCGGGGAGCTGTTTTTT,CSASNFESGGELFF
TRBJ2-1,TRBV29-1,.,many,TGCAGCGTTGATTTCAGGGCCATTATGACTTACAATGAGCAGTTCTTC,CSVDFRAIMTYNEQFF
TRBJ2-2,TRBV6-5,.,.,TGTGCCAGCAGTTACTGGACTAGGGGGACCGGGGAGCTGTTTTTT,CASSYWTRGTGELFF
TRBJ2-1,TRBV5-1,TRBD2,.,TGCGCCAGCGAAGCGGGAGGGCTTTACAATGAGCAGTTCTTC,CASEAGGLYNEQFF
TRBJ1-1,TRBV12-3/TRBV12-4,.,few,TGTGCCAGCAGTTTAAACAGGTTGAACACTGAAGCTTTCTTT,CASSLNRLNTEAFF
TRBJ1-4,TRBV29-1,.,many,TGCAGCGTTAAGGAGGTTAATGAAAAACTGTTTTTT,CSVKEVNEKLFF
TRBJ2-7,TRBV10-2,TRBD1,.,TGCGCCAGCAGGGAGCCGGGACAGGGATACGAGCAGTACTTC,CASREPGQGYEQYF
TRBJ2-7,TRBV20-1,.,.,TGCAGTCCTACAGGGGTAGCAGGGAGGTCCTACGAGCAGTACTTC,CSPTGVAGRSYEQYF
TRBJ2-1,TRBV29-1,.,.,TGCAGCGTTGAGGGCCCTGATAGCTCCTACAATGAGCAGTTCTTC,CSVEGPDSSYNEQFF
TRBJ2-5,TRBV2,TRBD2,.,TGTGCCAGCAGTGAACTAGCGGTACAAGAGACCCAGTACTTC,CASSELAVQETQYF
TRBJ1-5,TRBV5-5,.,.,TGTGCCAGCAGCCTAGTCCCAACTTTAGGTAGCAATCAGCCCCAGCATTTT,CASSLVPTLGSNQPQHF
TRBJ2-5,TRBV12-3/TRBV12-4,TRBD1,.,TGTGCCAGCAGTACCGCCCGGGACAGGAGATTGGGGGAGACCCAGTACTTC,CASSTARDRRLGETQYF
TRBJ1-3,TRBV29-1,.,.,TGCAGCGCTGACGGAGGAAACACCATATATTTT,CSADGGNTIYF
TRBJ2-2,TRBV9,.,many,TGTGCCAGCACAGAGTGGAACACCGGGGAGCTGTTTTTT,CASTEWNTGELFF
TRBJ2-7,TRBV12-3/TRBV12-4,.,few,TGTGCCAGCAGTTTAGGAGGGAGTAGTAAGCAGTACTTC,CASSLGGSSKQYF
TRBJ2-7,TRBV10-3,TRBD1,few,TGTGCCATCAGTCGGGACAGCCCCTACGAGCAGTACTTC,CAISRDSPYEQYF
TRBJ2-4,TRBV11-2,.,many,TGTGCCAGCAGGCCAGGGTTTGGGGACATTCAGTACTTC,CASRPGFGDIQYF
TRBJ2-7,TRBV6-2/TRBV6-3,TRBD1,few,TGTGCCAGCAGCAAGACAGGGGGGCATCTCTACGAGCAGTACTTC,CASSKTGGHLYEQYF
TRBJ2-5,TRBV20-1,.,few,TGCAGTGCTAGAAGGCCCAGCCAAGAGACCCAGTACTTC,CSARRPSQETQYF
TRBJ2-2,TRBV18,.,.,TGTGCCAGCTCACCACCGCCGGGACAAGGCAGCACCGGGGAGCTGTTTTTT,CASSPPPGQGSTGELFF
TRBJ2-4,TRBV20-1,.,few,TGCAGTGCTAGCCGGGGGCTCAGCAAAAACATTCAGTACTTC,CSASRGLSKNIQYF
TRBJ1-1,TRBV4-1,.,few,TGCGCCAGCAGCCTAGGGGAACGGCCCGTTGAAGCTTTCTTT,CASSLGERPVEAFF
TRBJ2-1,TRBV2,.,few,TGTGCCAGCAGCGAAACTCTTGTGGACAGCAAATACAATGAGCAGTTCTTC,CASSETLVDSKYNEQFF
TRBJ2-1,TRBV27,.,.,TGTGCCAGCAGTTTGATCGACAAAAATGAGCAGTTCTTC,CASSLIDKNEQFF
TRBJ2-5,TRBV7-7,TRBD2,many,TGTGCCAGCAGTCCTAGCGGGAGAGGAGAGACCCAGTACTTC,CASSPSGRGETQYF
TRBJ2-3,TRBV29-1,TRBD2,.,TGCAGCTCGGGACTAGCCTCGGATACGCAGTATTTT,CSSGLASDTQYF
TRBJ1-4,TRBV2,.,few,TGTGCCAGCAGTGAAATACAACCCAATGAAAAACTGTTTTTT,CASSEIQPNEKLFF
TRBJ1-5,TRBV6-1,.,few,TGTGCCAGCGTCCGTACGGCAGGGAGCAATCAGCCCCAGCATTTT,CASVRTAGSNQPQHF
TRBJ2-3,TRBV20-1,TRBD1,.,TGCAGTTCCAGGGGGACAGCCTTAAGCACAGATACGCAGTATTTT,CSSRGTALSTDTQYF
TRBJ1-2,TRBV29-1,.,few,TGCAGCGTCCACTCTTCCTATGGCTACACCTTC,CSVHSSYGYTF
TRBJ1-4,TRBV29-1,.,.,TGCAGCGTTGAAGATTCCCCCAGGACCGGTGAAAAACTGTTTTTT,CSVEDSPRTGEKLFF
TRBJ2-1,TRBV4-2,.,few,TGTGCCAGCAGCCAAGAGGGGTACTCTAGCTTC,CASSQEGYSSF
TRBJ1-5,TRBV24-1,.,.,TGTGCCACCAGTGATCCCCGCACAAATCAGCCCCAGCATTTT,CATSDPRTNQPQHF
TRBJ2-5,TRBV3-1,.,.,TGTGCCAGCAGCCAAGGGGACGTTTGGACCCAGTACTTC,CASSQGDVWTQYF
TRBJ1-5,TRBV5-1,.,few,TGCGCCAGCTCGACAGGCCTCAATCAGCCCCAGCATTTT,CASSTGLNQPQHF
TRBJ2-3,TRBV6-5,TRBD2,.,TGTGCCAGCAGTTACTATCCACCTAAACGGGGGGGCGCGACAGATACGCAGTATTTT,CASSYYPPKRGGATDTQYF
TRBJ2-1,TRBV15,.,few,TGTGCCACCAGCAGAGATAGCGAGGTCCTCAATGAGCAGTTCTTC,CATSRDSEVLNEQFF
TRBJ1-4,TRBV12-3/TRBV12-4,.,.,TGTGCCAGCAGTTGGAACAAAGAACTGTTTTTT,CASSWNKELFF
TRBJ2-1,TRBV7-6,TRBD1,few,TGTGCCAGCAGCTTCCTGGGACAGGGTGGTACGTACAATGAGCAGTTCTTC,CASSFLGQGGTYNEQFF
TRBJ2-7,TRBV7-9,TRBD1,few,TGTGCCAGCAGCTGGGGGGACAGGGGGCTTAACGAGCAGTACTTC,CASSWGDRGLNEQYF
TRBJ2-4,TRBV3-1,.,few,TGTGCCAGCAGCCAAGAAAGGGGGGCCAAAAACATTCAGTACTTC,CASSQERGAKNIQYF
TRBJ2-5,TRBV11-2,TRBD2,few,TGTGCCAGCAGCTTCACTAGCGGGGGAGCTCAAGAGACCCAGTACTTC,CASSFTSGGAQETQYF
TRBJ2-5,TRBV12-3/TRBV12-4,TRBD2,many,TGTGCCAGCAGCTCGACTTTAGCGGGAGAAGAGACCCAGTACTTC,CASSSTLAGEETQYF
TRBJ2-6,TRBV7-7,.,.,TGTGCCAGCAGCTTAGCGGTGGGATCACTCCAGCTCTGGGCCAACGTCCTGACTTTC,CASSLAVGSLQLWANVLTF
TRBJ1-2,TRBV28,.,few,TGTGCCAGCAGTTTGACGGCCCCCTATGGCTACACCTTC,CASSLTAPYGYTF
TRBJ2-1,TRBV19,.,few,TGTGCCAGTAGTACTGCCGGCGGCTACAATGAGCAGTTCTTC,CASSTAGGYNEQFF
TRBJ2-5,TRBV7-9,.,.,TGTGCCAGCAGTTCGACCGGGGCAGTGGAGACCCAGTACTTC,CASSSTGAVETQYF
TRBJ2-2,TRBV27,TRBD2,.,TGTGCCAGCAGTTTAAGAGCGGGAAGCCGCGGGGAGCTGTTTTTT,CASSLRAGSRGELFF